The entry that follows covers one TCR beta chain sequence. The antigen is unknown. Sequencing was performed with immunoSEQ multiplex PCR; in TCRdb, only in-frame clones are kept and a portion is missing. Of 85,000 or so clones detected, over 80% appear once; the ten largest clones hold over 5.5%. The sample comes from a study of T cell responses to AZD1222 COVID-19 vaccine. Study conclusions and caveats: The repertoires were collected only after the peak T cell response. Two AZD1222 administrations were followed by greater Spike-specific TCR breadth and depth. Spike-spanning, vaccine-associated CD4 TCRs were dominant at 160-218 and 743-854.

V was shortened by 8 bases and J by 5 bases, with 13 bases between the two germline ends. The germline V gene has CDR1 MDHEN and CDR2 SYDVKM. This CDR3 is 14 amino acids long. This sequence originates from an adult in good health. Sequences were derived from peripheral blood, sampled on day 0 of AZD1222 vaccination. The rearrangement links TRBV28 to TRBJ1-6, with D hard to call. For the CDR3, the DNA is TGTGCCAGCGCCCCGGCAGCTCATAATTCACCCCTCCACTTT. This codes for CASAPAAHNSPLHF.